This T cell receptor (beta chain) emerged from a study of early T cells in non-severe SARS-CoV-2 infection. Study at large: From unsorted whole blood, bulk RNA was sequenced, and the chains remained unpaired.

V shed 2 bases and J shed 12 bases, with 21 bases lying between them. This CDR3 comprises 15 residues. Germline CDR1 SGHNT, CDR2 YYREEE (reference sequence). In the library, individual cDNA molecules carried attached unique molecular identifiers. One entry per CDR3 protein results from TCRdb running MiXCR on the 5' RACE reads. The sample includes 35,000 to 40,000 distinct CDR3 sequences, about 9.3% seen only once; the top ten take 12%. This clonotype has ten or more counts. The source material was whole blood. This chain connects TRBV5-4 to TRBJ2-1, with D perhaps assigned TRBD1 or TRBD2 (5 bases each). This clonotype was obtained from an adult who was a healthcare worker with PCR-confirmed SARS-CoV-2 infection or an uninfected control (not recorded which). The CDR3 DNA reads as TGTGCCAGCAGCTTTTGGGACGAATCCGGGAAGCTGCAGTTCTTC. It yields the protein CASSFWDESGKLQFF.